This is a list of T cell receptor beta chains from one sample in a study of prognosis after radiotherapy for stage I lung cancer. Via MiXCR, TCRdb re-called the multiplex PCR reads, giving one row per CDR3 protein. Seen here are roughly 30,000 distinct CDR3 sequences, 32% observed once, and the top ten hold 25% to 30%. Sequences were derived from PBMCs, sampled before or after stereotactic body radiation therapy (not recorded which). These receptor sequences come from a donor aged 50 or older with non-small cell lung cancer. Each CDR3 is given with its conserved first and last residue. Each record gives: clone size, J gene, CDR3 length, V gene, D gene, CDR3 protein, CDR3 DNA. D genes are given only for firm matches. The size entry is marked missing in some rows and otherwise reads once, few, many or a size class.

NA	TRBJ2-3	13	TRBV2	NA	CATGDQGTDTQYF	TGTGCCACCGGAGATCAAGGCACAGATACGCAGTATTTT
many	TRBJ1-5	15	TRBV2	NA	CASSEGGYSNQPQHF	TGTGCCAGCAGTGAAGGAGGGTATAGCAATCAGCCCCAGCATTTT
many	TRBJ1-6	13	TRBV6-1	NA	CASTQLANSPLHF	TGTGCCAGCACTCAGTTGGCGAATTCACCCCTCCACTTT
NA	TRBJ2-7	15	TRBV6-1	NA	CASSPRSERAYEHYF	TGTGCCAGCAGTCCCCGGAGTGAAAGGGCCTACGAGCATTACTTC
many	TRBJ2-5	14	TRBV7-8	NA	CASSLPGLGETQYF	TGTGCCAGCAGCTTACCAGGGCTAGGGGAGACCCAGTACTTC
many	TRBJ2-2	13	TRBV10-2	NA	CASSPLNTGELFF	TGCGCCAGCAGTCCCCTAAACACCGGGGAGCTGTTTTTT
many	TRBJ1-2	14	TRBV20-1	NA	CSARDHTGTYGYTF	TGCAGTGCTAGAGATCACACGGGAACATATGGCTACACCTTC
many	TRBJ2-1	17	TRBV7-8	TRBD1	CASSLAGQGRIYNEQFF	TGTGCCAGCAGCTTAGCGGGACAGGGTCGTATCTACAATGAGCAGTTCTTC
NA	TRBJ1-1	15	TRBV6-2/TRBV6-3	NA	CASSETAGTQSEAFF	TGTGCCAGCAGTGAAACGGCAGGAACTCAAAGTGAAGCTTTCTTT
NA	TRBJ2-1	16	TRBV20-1	TRBD2	CSARAFTSASYNEQFF	TGCAGTGCTAGGGCCTTCACTAGCGCCTCCTACAATGAGCAGTTCTTC
many	TRBJ2-2	16	TRBV20-1	TRBD1	CSARDRRTGRTGELFF	TGCAGTGCTAGAGATCGTAGGACAGGGAGGACCGGGGAGCTGTTTTTT
many	TRBJ1-6	16	TRBV4-1	TRBD1	CASSRPSGQGTSPLHF	TGCGCCAGCAGCCGGCCGTCGGGACAGGGGACTTCACCCCTCCACTTT
many	TRBJ1-1	15	TRBV19	NA	CASTPGGAGGTEAFF	TGTGCCAGTACTCCCGGGGGGGCCGGGGGCACTGAAGCTTTCTTT
NA	TRBJ2-3	13	TRBV12-3/TRBV12-4	NA	CASSVRVSDTQYF	TGTGCCAGCAGTGTTAGGGTGTCAGATACGCAGTATTTT
NA	TRBJ2-1	15	TRBV6-1	NA	CASRRETTYYNEQFF	TGTGCCAGCAGGAGGGAGACGACGTACTACAATGAGCAGTTCTTC
NA	TRBJ2-3	14	TRBV6-5	NA	CASSYWLSTDTQYF	TGTGCCAGCAGTTATTGGCTTAGCACAGATACGCAGTATTTT
many	TRBJ1-2	13	TRBV12-3/TRBV12-4	NA	CASSPQGTMGYTF	TGTGCCAGCAGTCCTCAGGGGACTATGGGGTACACCTTC
many	TRBJ1-5	14	TRBV12-3/TRBV12-4	NA	CASSPGPPNQPQHF	TGTGCCAGCAGCCCGGGACCCCCAAATCAGCCCCAGCATTTT
many	TRBJ2-1	16	TRBV4-2	NA	CASSQQTGDDYNEQFF	TGTGCCAGCAGCCAGCAGACAGGTGATGACTACAATGAGCAGTTCTTC
many	TRBJ1-1	15	TRBV3-1	TRBD1	CASIPRDRGNTEAFF	TGTGCCAGCATACCCCGGGACAGGGGGAACACTGAAGCTTTCTTT
few	TRBJ1-1	13	TRBV24-1	NA	CATSDSMNTEAFF	TGTGCCACCAGTGACTCGATGAACACTGAAGCTTTCTTT
many	TRBJ1-5	14	TRBV12-3/TRBV12-4	NA	CASSLGQKHQPQHF	TGTGCCAGCAGTTTAGGGCAGAAACATCAGCCCCAGCATTTT
NA	TRBJ2-7	14	TRBV19	TRBD1	CASSSPGQGYGHYF	TGTGCCAGTAGTTCCCCGGGACAGGGCTACGGGCATTACTTC
many	TRBJ2-7	15	TRBV7-8	TRBD2	CASSSLALSSYEQYF	TGTGCCAGCAGCTCACTAGCGCTGAGCTCCTACGAGCAGTACTTC
many	TRBJ2-3	14	TRBV6-2/TRBV6-3	NA	CASSYWSSTDTQYF	TGTGCCAGCAGTTATTGGAGCAGCACAGATACGCAGTATTTT
NA	TRBJ1-5	17	TRBV6-2/TRBV6-3	NA	CASSYSGGPGSNQPQHF	TGTGCCAGCAGTTACTCGGGAGGACCGGGAAGCAATCAGCCCCAGCATTTT
many	TRBJ1-1	14	TRBV19	NA	CASSIDRAGTEAFF	TGTGCCAGTAGTATTGATCGGGCGGGGACTGAAGCTTTCTTT
NA	TRBJ2-2	15	TRBV11-3	NA	CASSRDLRPAGELFF	TGTGCCAGCAGCCGGGACCTCCGTCCCGCCGGGGAGCTGTTTTTT
many	TRBJ1-1	14	TRBV6-5	NA	CASSYSSGRTEAFF	TGTGCCAGCAGTTACTCAAGCGGGCGCACTGAAGCTTTCTTT
many	TRBJ1-4	14	TRBV7-8	NA	CASSLMGGNEKLFF	TGTGCCAGCAGCTTAATGGGGGGGAATGAAAAACTGTTTTTT
many	TRBJ1-2	14	TRBV5-4	NA	CASSLGTDLTGYTF	TGTGCCAGCAGCTTGGGCACCGACCTGACTGGCTACACCTTC
many	TRBJ2-3	15	TRBV20-1	NA	CSARGGAEATDTQYF	TGCAGTGCTAGAGGGGGAGCGGAGGCCACAGATACGCAGTATTTT
many	TRBJ2-5	15	TRBV7-9	TRBD1	CASSLTGTPGETQYF	TGTGCCAGCAGCTTGACAGGGACCCCCGGGGAGACCCAGTACTTC
NA	TRBJ2-3	16	TRBV7-2	TRBD2	CASSPLAGAGTDTQYF	TGTGCCAGCAGCCCCCTAGCGGGGGCCGGCACAGATACGCAGTATTTT
once	TRBJ1-2	11	TRBV24-1	NA	CATGSGYGYTF	TGTGCCACAGGTTCGGGGTACGGCTACACCTTC
NA	TRBJ1-5	12	TRBV20-1	NA	CSASPLGQHQHF	TGCAGTGCTAGCCCGTTGGGGCAGCACCAGCATTTT
NA	TRBJ2-2	14	TRBV19	TRBD1	CASSQGGDTGELFF	TGTGCCAGTAGCCAAGGGGGCGACACCGGGGAGCTGTTTTTT
NA	TRBJ2-3	13	TRBV6-4	NA	CASSDSDTDTQYF	TGTGCCAGCAGTGACTCCGACACAGATACGCAGTATTTT
many	TRBJ2-7	14	TRBV12-3/TRBV12-4	NA	CASSLAYNSYEQYF	TGTGCCAGCAGTTTAGCCTACAACTCCTACGAGCAGTACTTC
many	TRBJ2-2	13	TRBV3-1	TRBD2	CASSQAGGGELFF	TGTGCCAGCAGCCAAGCGGGGGGCGGGGAGCTGTTTTTT